The rows below give T cell receptor beta chains drawn from one sample of a study of breast tumors, draining lymph nodes, adjacent tissues. Via MiXCR, TCRdb re-called the multiplex PCR reads, giving one row per CDR3 protein. The sample includes about 130,000 distinct CDR3 sequences, about 20% of them seen just once. Material for sequencing was axillary lymph node tissue. The receptor source for this set is a female donor with breast cancer. Some clones in this sample may be carry-over from other donors' samples. The CDR3 runs from the conserved cysteine through the conserved F or W. D genes are given only for firm matches. Sizes are listed as once, few or many counts, or a class when the clone is expanded.

d_call: NA; v_call: TRBV11-2; clone_size: many; j_call: TRBJ2-3; cdr3_aa: CASSLPEEIADTQYF; cdr3_nt: TGTGCCAGCAGCCTTCCTGAAGAGATCGCAGATACGCAGTATTTT
d_call: TRBD2; v_call: TRBV7-9; clone_size: many; j_call: TRBJ2-2; cdr3_aa: CAVQRLAGAGELFF; cdr3_nt: TGTGCCGTGCAGAGACTAGCGGGAGCCGGGGAGCTGTTTTTT
d_call: TRBD2; v_call: TRBV2; clone_size: many; j_call: TRBJ2-5; cdr3_aa: CATGLVRETQYF; cdr3_nt: TGTGCCACCGGACTAGTGCGAGAGACCCAGTACTTC
d_call: NA; v_call: TRBV29-1; clone_size: many; j_call: TRBJ2-2; cdr3_aa: CSVEVGGELFF; cdr3_nt: TGCAGCGTTGAGGTGGGGGGGGAGCTGTTTTTT
d_call: TRBD1; v_call: TRBV19; clone_size: many; j_call: TRBJ1-5; cdr3_aa: CASSVRDRANQPQHF; cdr3_nt: TGTGCCAGTAGTGTCCGGGACAGAGCTAATCAGCCCCAGCATTTT
d_call: NA; v_call: TRBV7-2; clone_size: many; j_call: TRBJ2-7; cdr3_aa: CASSLVFLYEQYF; cdr3_nt: TGTGCCAGCAGCTTAGTTTTCCTTTACGAGCAGTACTTC
d_call: NA; v_call: TRBV24-1; clone_size: many; j_call: TRBJ1-3; cdr3_aa: CATVMEGSGNTIYF; cdr3_nt: TGTGCCACCGTTATGGAGGGGAGTGGAAACACCATATATTTT
d_call: NA; v_call: TRBV2; clone_size: many; j_call: TRBJ2-5; cdr3_aa: CASKDGASETQYF; cdr3_nt: TGTGCCAGCAAGGATGGGGCCTCGGAGACCCAGTACTTC
d_call: NA; v_call: TRBV20-1; clone_size: many; j_call: TRBJ1-3; cdr3_aa: CSAPRSSGNTIYF; cdr3_nt: TGCAGTGCCCCCAGGAGTTCGGGAAACACCATATATTTT
d_call: TRBD1; v_call: TRBV11-1; clone_size: many; j_call: TRBJ2-5; cdr3_aa: CASSLHRGQETQYF; cdr3_nt: TGTGCCAGCAGCTTACACAGGGGGCAAGAGACCCAGTACTTC